The present T cell receptor (beta chain) was sequenced within a study of OX40 agonist ivuxolimab in advanced cancers. As for the study more broadly: The costimulatory receptor OX40 (CD134) was targeted by ivuxolimab, a fully human IgG2 agonistic monoclonal antibody. Intravenous ivuxolimab was administered to patients every 2 weeks at six dose levels: 0.01, 0.1, 0.3, 1.5, 3 and 10 mg/kg. Among the roughly 52 dose-escalation patients, about 20 had hepatocellular carcinoma, roughly 15 melanoma, 9 renal cell carcinoma and 9 head and neck cancer. The dose-escalation cohort was 82.7% male with a mean age of roughly 62 years, ranging from roughly 20 to 80. Patients were allowed to have had prior anti-PD-1, anti-PD-L1 or anti-CTLA-4 therapy, and around 41% of the dose-escalation patients had previously received checkpoint inhibitors. Partial responses occurred in three dose-escalation patients, of whom one had hepatocellular carcinoma and two had cutaneous melanoma. The point of sequencing TCRbeta in the periphery was to test whether ivuxolimab changed TCR sequence diversity and drove clonal T-cell expansion. The paper reports the monotherapy dose-escalation portion (N of about 47 patients) of the phase I ivuxolimab trial. Overall results and qualifications from the work: In the 0.1-3.0 mg/kg groups, partial responders were among the patients with the lowest normalized peripheral clonal expansion, particularly in CD8+ T cells. Which antigens the clonally expanded peripheral T cells were specific for was not determined. On average, CD8+ T cells showed more expanded clones than CD4+ T cells after ivuxolimab. At doses from 0.1 to 3.0 mg/kg, clonal expansion was seen in both CD4+ and CD8+ blood T cells between baseline and week 6. Low levels of normalized T-cell clonal expansion were also seen in some nonresponding patients.

A word on this clone: Its specific antigen is unknown. Per-nucleotide qualities are absent, and no much larger clonotype sits a single base away.

Patients with autoimmune disease history or receiving systemic immunosuppression were excluded from the trial. Peripheral blood for TCR sequencing was drawn from every dose cohort at baseline, at cycle 4 day 1 and at cycle 7 day 1. The samples were taken from a phase I, first-in-human, multicenter, open-label dose-escalation trial of ivuxolimab. Adults with locally advanced or metastatic head and neck squamous cell, hepatocellular, melanoma or renal cell carcinoma were enrolled in the trial. Before TCR sequencing, CD4+ T cells and CD8+ T cells from peripheral blood were sorted into separate populations. The junction shows trimming of 5 bases on V and 3 bases on J, and the gene matches do not reach 6 bases of it. Reading from cysteine to phenylalanine, the CDR3 counts 15 amino acids. The sequence is cut down to CDR3 DNA, 45 bases in frame from base 1. Sequences LNHDA (CDR1) and SQIVND (CDR2) are obtained from the germline V gene (reference sequence).

For sequencing of the TCRbeta CDR3 region, genomic DNA was extracted from the sorted cells. The immunoSEQ Assay was used to sequence the TCRbeta CDR3 regions. This immuneACCESS table, as held by TCRdb, lists in-frame sequences with V and J called but not all clones. Of the missing ones, under half trace to an unresolved V gene in checked studies; the others have no known cause. Recorded for this sample are 82,000 or so clones; about nine tenths of them occurred a single time. The ten top clones hold under 0.7% of the sample. Sequenced here: CD4+ or CD8+ T cells sorted from blood, sampled in a trial of the OX40 agonist ivuxolimab. The receptor was isolated from an adult with an advanced solid tumor such as melanoma, head and neck, liver or kidney cancer. The sequence links TRBV19 to TRBJ2-1; 8 bases in the junction line up with TRBD1. Read as DNA, the sequence is TGTGCCAGTAGTGCCGGACAGGGACTCTACAATGAGCAGTTCTTC. Its translation is CASSAGQGLYNEQFF.